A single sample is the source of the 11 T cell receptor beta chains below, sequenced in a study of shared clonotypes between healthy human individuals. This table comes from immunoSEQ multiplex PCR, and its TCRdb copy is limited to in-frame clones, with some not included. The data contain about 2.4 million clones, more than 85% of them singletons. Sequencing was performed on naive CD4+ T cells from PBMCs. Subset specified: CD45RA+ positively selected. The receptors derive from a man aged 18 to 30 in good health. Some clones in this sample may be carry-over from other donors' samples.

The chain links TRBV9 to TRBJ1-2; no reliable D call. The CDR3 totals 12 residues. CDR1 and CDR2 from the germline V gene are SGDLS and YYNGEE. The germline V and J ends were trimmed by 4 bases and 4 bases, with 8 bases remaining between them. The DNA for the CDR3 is TGTGCCAGCAGCAATGGACCCTATGGCTACACCTTC. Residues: CASSNGPYGYTF.

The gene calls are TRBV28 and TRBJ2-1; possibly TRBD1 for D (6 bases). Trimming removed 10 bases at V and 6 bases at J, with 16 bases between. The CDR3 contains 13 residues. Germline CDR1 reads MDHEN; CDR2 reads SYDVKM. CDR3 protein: CATRAPGVNEQFF. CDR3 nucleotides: TGTGCCACCCGAGCTCCAGGGGTCAATGAGCAGTTCTTC.

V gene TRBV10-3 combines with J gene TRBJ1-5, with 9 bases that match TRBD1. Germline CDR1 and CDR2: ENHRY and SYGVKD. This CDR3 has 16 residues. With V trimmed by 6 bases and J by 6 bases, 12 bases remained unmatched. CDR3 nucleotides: TGTGCCATCAGCCCCCCTGGGACAGGGAAATCTCAGCCCCAGCATTTT. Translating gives CAISPPGTGKSQPQHF.

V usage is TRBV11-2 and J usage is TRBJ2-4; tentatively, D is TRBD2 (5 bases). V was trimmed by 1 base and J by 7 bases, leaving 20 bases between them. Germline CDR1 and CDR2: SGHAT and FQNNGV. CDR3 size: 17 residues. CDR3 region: CASSLVILADRGNIQYF. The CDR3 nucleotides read TGTGCCAGCAGCTTAGTAATATTGGCAGACCGAGGGAACATTCAGTACTTC. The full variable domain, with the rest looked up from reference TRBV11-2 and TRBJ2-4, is EAGVAQSPRYKIIEKRQSVAFWCNPISGHATLYWYQQILGQGPKLLIQFQNNGVVDDSQLPKDRFSAERLKGVDSTLKIQPAKLEDSAVYLCASSLVILADRGNIQYFGAGTRLSVL.

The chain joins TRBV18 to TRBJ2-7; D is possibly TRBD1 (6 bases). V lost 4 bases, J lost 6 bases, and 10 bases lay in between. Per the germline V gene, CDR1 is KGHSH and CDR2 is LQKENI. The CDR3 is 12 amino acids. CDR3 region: CASSRLDSEQYF. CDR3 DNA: TGTGCCAGCTCACGCCTGGACAGCGAGCAGTACTTC. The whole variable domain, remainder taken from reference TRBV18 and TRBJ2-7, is NAGVMQNPRHLVRRRGQEARLRCSPMKGHSHVYWYRQLPEEGLKFMVYLQKENIIDESGMPKERFSAEFPKEGPSILRIQQVVRGDSAAYFCASSRLDSEQYFGPGTRLTVT.

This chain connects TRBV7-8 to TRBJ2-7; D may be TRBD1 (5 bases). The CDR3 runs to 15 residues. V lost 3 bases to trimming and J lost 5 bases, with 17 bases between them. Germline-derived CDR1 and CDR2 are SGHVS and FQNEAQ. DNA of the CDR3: TGTGCCAGCAGCTTGTTACCGCCTGGGGCGAACGAGCAGTACTTC. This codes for CASSLLPPGANEQYF.

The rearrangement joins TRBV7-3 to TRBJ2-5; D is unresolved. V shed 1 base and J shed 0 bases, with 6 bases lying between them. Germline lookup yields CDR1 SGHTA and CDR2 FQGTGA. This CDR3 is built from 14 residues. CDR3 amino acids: CASSLNYNQETQYF. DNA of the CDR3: TGTGCCAGCAGCTTAAATTACAACCAAGAGACCCAGTACTTC. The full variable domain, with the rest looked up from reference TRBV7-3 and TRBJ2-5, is GAGVSQTPSNKVTEKGKYVELRCDPISGHTALYWYRQSLGQGPEFLIYFQGTGAADDSGLPNDRFFAVRPEGSVSTLKIQRTERGDSAVYLCASSLNYNQETQYFGPGTRLLVL.

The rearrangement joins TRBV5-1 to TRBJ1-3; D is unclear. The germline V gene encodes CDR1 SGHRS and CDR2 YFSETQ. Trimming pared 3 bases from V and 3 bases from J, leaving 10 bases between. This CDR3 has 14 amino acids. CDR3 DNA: TGCGCCAGCAGCTCGGGAGGTCTTGGAAACACCATATATTTT. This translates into CASSSGGLGNTIYF.

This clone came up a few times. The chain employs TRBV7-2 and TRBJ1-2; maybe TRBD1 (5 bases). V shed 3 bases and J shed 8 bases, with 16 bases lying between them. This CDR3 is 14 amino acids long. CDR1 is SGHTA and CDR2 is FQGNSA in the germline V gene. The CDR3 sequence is CASSFPQGIEGYTF. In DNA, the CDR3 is TGTGCCAGCAGCTTCCCCCAGGGAATCGAGGGCTACACCTTC.

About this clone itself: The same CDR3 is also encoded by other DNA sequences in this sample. CDR3 sequence reads: CAWSVSRNQPQHF. The CDR3 DNA reads as TGTGCCTGGAGTGTGAGTCGCAATCAGCCCCAGCATTTT. J is TRBJ1-5 and V is TRBV30, with D uncertain. The length of the CDR3 is 13 residues. Trimming removed 0 bases from V and 2 bases from J, with 5 bases in between. Per the germline V gene, CDR1 is GTSNPN and CDR2 is SVGIG (reference sequence).

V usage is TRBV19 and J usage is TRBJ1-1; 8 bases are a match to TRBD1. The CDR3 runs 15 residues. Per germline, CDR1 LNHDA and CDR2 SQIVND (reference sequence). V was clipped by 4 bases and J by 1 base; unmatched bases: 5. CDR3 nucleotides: TGTGCCAGTAGTAGTCAGGGGGCTACGAACACTGAAGCTTTCTTT. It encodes CASSSQGATNTEAFF.